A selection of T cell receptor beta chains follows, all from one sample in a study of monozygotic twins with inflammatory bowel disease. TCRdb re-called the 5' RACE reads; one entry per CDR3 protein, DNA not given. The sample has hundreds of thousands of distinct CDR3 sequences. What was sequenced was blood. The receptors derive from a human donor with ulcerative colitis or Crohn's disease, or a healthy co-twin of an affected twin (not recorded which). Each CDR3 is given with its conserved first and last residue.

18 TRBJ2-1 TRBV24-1 CATSERISGGMKGDEQFF
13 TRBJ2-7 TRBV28 CATFRQSEYEQYF
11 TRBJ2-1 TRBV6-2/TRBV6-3 CASSYNHEQFF
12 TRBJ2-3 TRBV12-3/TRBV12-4 CASGQNTDTQYF
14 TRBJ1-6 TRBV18 CASSPRGGDSPLHF
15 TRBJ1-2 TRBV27 CASSLGSPLNYGYTF
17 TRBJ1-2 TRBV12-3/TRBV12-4 CASSHQQLGGQKMGYTF
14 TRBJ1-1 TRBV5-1 CASSLVVRSIGAFF
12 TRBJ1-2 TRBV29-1 CSGRGTNYGYTF
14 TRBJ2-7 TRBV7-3 CASSLTGLASEQYF
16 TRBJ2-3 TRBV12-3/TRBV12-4 CASSLTGGVSTDTQYF
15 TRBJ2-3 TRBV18 CASLKRAASTDTQYF
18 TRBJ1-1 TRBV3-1 CASSQNPGGRKRGTEAFF
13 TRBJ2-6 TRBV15 CATSSGTANVLTF
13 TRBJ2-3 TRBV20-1 CSAGPLARDTQYF
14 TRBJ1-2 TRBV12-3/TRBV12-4 CASSLKPVDYGYTF
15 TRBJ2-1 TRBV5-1 CASSPWTSGYNEQFF
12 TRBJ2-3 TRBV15 CATGGGGNTQYF
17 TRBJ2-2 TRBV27 CASRRRTGQGATGELFF
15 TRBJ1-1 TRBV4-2 CASSQMGRTNTEAFF
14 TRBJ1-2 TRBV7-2 CASSVLTGSWGYTF
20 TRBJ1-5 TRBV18 CASSRAPSSGQGTDNQPQHF
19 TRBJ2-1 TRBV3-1 CASSQDLRAGLAVYNEQFF
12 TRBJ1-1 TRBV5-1 CATRDSGTEAFF
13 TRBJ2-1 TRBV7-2 CASSPYEYNEQFF
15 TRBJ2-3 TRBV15 CATSTDGLSTDTQYF
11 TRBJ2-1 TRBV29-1 CSVGNTNEQFF
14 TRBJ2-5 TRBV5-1 CASSLGSGSETQYF
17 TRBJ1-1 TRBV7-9 CASSLARSLGEVTEAFF
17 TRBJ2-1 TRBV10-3 CAISEFPSVSSYNEQFF
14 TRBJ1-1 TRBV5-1 CASSFGLGNTEAFF
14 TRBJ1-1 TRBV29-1 CSVAAAVANTEAFF
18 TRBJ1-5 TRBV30 CAWSAPFGPEAGNQPQHF
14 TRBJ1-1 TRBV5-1 CASSLVEGNTEAFF
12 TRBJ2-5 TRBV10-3 CAIKGAQETQYF
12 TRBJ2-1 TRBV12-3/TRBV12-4 CASSLKGIEQFF
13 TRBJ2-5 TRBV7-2 CASSPRILETQYF
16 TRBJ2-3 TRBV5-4 CASSWGGPSGTDTQYF
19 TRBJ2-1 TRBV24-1 CATSDRGLAGGSAYNEQFF
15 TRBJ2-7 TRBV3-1 CASSPTTQVSYEQYF
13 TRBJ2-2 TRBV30 CAFGTGQTGELFF
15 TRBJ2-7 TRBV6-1 CASSRREGLPYEQYF
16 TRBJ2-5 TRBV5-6 CASSSGSGVAQETQYF